This TCR beta chain came from a study of post-analysis software for immune sequencing data. V was pared by 0 bases and J by 7 bases, with 2 bases of the junction left unmatched. CDR3 length equals 13 residues. CDR1 is MNHEY and CDR2 is SVGAGI in the germline V gene. Notes on the study in general: Four or five TRBV segments occurring more often in patients than controls included TRBV5-6, TRBV5-1 and TRBV20-1. Among multiple sclerosis patients, normalized Chao1 diversity was significantly below that of controls.

Worth noting for this clonotype: Its antigen remains unidentified.

Unique molecular identifiers were built into the TCR beta cDNA libraries. TCRdb re-analysed the PCR reads in MiXCR, keeping a single row per CDR3 protein. The data show some 370,000 distinct CDR3 sequences, with roughly 36% seen just once and about an eighth held by the top ten. This clonotype was obtained from a girl under 18 with multiple sclerosis. Material: blood. The genes are TRBV6-5 and TRBJ2-7; 8 bases are a match to TRBD1. The CDR3 is CASSYSTGVEQYF. The CDR3 region has the DNA TGTGCCAGCAGTTACTCGACAGGGGTGGAGCAGTACTTC.